This T cell receptor (beta chain) was captured in a study of control samples from healthy donors and cancer patients. Germline V gives CDR1 SEHNR, CDR2 FQNEAQ (reference sequence). This CDR3 spans 15 amino acids. V was trimmed by 1 base and J by 6 bases, leaving 13 bases between them. The method was immunoSEQ multiplex PCR; TCRdb's version includes in-frame clones alone and lacks a portion of them. This table holds about 110,000 clones, approximately 91% found once. This clone was counted a single time. V is TRBV7-9 and J is TRBJ2-4, with D unresolved. Sequenced sample: blood. The receptor was isolated from a woman aged 18-35 years in good health. The CDR3 nucleotides read TGTGCCAGCAGCTTAGAGACAATCACCTTAAACATTCAGTACTTC. It encodes CASSLETITLNIQYF.